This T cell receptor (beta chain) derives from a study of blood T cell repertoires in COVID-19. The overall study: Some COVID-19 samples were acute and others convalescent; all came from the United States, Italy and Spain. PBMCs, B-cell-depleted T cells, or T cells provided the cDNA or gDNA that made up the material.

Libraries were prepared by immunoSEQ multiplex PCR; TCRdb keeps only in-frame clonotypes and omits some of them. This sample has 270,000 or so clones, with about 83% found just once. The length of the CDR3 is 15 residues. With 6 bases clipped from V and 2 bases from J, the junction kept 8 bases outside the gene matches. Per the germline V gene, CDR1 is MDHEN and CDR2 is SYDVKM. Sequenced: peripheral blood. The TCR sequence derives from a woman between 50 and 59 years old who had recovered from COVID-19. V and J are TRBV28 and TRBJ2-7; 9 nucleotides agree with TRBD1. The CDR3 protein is CASSHRGQGAYEQYF. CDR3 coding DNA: TGTGCCAGCAGCCATCGGGGACAGGGAGCCTACGAGCAGTACTTC.